One T cell receptor beta chain is described in this entry. The sample comes from a study of blood T cell repertoires in COVID-19. CDR1 is KGHSH and CDR2 is LQKENI in the germline V gene. The V and J ends lost 3 bases and 5 bases, in that order; junction bases with no gene match: 7. The length of the CDR3 is 15 residues. Sequenced by immunoSEQ multiplex PCR; TCRdb stores in-frame clones only, minus some. The sample includes approximately 170,000 clones, 65% to 80% of them seen just once. The sequencing input was PBMCs or T cells enriched from blood (not recorded which). The chain employs TRBV18 and TRBJ1-5, with TRBD1 identical over 7 bases. The sequence derives from a woman in her sixties or seventies in a cohort exposed to, infected with or recovered from COVID-19 (not recorded which). The CDR3 bases are TGTGCCAGCTCACCGGACAGGACCGGGTATCAGCCCCAGCATTTT. Translation: CASSPDRTGYQPQHF.